This T cell receptor beta chain is from a study of shared clonotypes between healthy human individuals. Overall study: Researchers assigned three CD4 naive, three CD4 memory, two CD8 naive and one CD8 memory plate to each donor.

It was across several immunoSEQ plates that each subset's genomic DNA was evenly split. Clones were read by immunoSEQ multiplex PCR, and TCRdb kept only the in-frame ones, dropping some. This table has fewer than 400,000 clones, 74% appearing once. The CDR3 is 18 amino acids. With 0 bases removed from V and 4 bases from J, the gap between germline ends came to 20 bases. Germline V lookup: CDR1 LGHNA, CDR2 YSLEER. A single count supports this clone. Sequenced input: memory CD4+ T cells sorted from blood. Subset defined: CD45RA-negative fraction. The source of this sequence is a man between 25 and 39 years old in good health. The chain joins TRBV4-3 to TRBJ2-3; D not certain. The CDR3 protein is CASSQDRRTPVSADTQYF. DNA of the CDR3: TGCGCCAGCAGCCAAGATCGCCGGACCCCTGTATCCGCAGATACGCAGTATTTT.